This T cell receptor beta chain was found in a study of metastatic and nonmetastatic thyroid tumors. Patients had received no treatment of any kind before thyroid surgery. As to this clone: Antigen specificity is unknown.

There are 18 residues in the CDR3. Germline V gene data show CDR1 as MNHNS and CDR2 as SASEGT. V was trimmed by 0 bases and J by 0 bases, leaving 15 bases between them. Study-wide results and caveats: Benign nodules were reported to have significantly lower TCR beta diversity than malignant thyroid tumors, in blood and tumor.

TCRdb re-analyzed the PCR reads using MiXCR. The sample yields 19,000 or so clones, about 30% seen once. The receptor's source is a male donor with papillary thyroid cancer or a benign thyroid nodule (not recorded which). Some clones in this sample may be carry-over from other donors' samples. The rearrangement uses TRBV6-1 and TRBJ1-3; D call uncertain. Material for sequencing was tumor tissue. The CDR3 loop is CASSEAEAGRGSGNTIYF. In DNA, the CDR3 is TGTGCCAGCAGTGAAGCGGAGGCGGGCAGAGGCTCTGGAAACACCATATATTTT.